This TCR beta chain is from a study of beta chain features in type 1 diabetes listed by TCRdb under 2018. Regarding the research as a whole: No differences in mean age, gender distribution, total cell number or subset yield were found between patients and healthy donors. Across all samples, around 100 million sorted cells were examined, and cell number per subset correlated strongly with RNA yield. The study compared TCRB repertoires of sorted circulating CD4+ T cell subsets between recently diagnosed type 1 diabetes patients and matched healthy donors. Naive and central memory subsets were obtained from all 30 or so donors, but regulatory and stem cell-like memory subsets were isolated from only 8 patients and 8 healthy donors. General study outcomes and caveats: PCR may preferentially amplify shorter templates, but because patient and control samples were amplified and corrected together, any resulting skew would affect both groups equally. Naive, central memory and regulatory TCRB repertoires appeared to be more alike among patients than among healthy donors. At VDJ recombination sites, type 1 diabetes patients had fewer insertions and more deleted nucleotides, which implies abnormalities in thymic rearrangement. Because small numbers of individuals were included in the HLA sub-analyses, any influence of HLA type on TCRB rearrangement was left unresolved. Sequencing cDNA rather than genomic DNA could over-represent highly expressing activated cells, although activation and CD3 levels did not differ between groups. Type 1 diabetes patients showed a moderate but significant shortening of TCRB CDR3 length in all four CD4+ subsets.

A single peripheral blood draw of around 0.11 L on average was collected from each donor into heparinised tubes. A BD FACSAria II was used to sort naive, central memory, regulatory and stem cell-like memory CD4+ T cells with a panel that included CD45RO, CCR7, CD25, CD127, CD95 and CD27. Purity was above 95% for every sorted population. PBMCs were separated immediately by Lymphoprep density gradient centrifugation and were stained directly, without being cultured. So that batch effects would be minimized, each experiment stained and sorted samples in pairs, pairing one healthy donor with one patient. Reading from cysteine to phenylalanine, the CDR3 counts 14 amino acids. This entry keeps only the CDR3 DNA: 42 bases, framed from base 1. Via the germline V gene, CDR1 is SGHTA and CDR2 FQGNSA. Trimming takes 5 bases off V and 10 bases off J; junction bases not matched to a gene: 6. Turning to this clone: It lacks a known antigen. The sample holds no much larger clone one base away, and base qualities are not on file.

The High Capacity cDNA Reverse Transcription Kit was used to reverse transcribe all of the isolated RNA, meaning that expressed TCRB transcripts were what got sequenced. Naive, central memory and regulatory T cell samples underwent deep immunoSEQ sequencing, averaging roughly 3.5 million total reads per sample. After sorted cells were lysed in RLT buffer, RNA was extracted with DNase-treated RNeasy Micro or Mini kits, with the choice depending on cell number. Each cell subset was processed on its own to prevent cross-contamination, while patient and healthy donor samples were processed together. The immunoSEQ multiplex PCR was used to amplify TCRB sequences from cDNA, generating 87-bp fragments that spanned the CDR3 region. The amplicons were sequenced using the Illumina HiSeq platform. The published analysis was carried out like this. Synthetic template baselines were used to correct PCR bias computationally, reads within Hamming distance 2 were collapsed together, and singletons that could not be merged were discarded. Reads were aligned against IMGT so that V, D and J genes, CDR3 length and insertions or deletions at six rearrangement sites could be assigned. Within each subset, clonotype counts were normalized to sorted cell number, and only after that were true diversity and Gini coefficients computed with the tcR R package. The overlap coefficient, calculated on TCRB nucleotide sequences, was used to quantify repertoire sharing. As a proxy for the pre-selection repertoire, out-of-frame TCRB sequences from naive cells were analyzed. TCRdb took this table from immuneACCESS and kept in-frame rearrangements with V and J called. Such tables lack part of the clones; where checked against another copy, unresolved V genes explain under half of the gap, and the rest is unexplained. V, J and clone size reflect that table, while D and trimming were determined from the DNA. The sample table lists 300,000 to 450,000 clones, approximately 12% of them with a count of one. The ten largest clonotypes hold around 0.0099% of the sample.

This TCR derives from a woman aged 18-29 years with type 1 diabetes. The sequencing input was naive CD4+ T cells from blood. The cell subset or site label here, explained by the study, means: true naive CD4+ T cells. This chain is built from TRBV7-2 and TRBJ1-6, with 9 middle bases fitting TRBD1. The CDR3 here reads CASSQQGAGSPLHF. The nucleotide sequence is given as TGTGCCAGCAGCCAACAGGGGGCAGGATCACCCCTCCACTTT.